This T cell receptor beta chain was documented in a study of OX40 agonist ivuxolimab in advanced cancers. Study-wide context: In this cohort, patients received ivuxolimab, an agonistic anti-OX40 (CD134) antibody.

The CDR3 sequence is 14 residues long. V gave up 5 bases and J gave up 4 bases, with 12 bases separating them. The germline CDR1 and CDR2 sequences are SGHRS and YFSETQ. With baseline, cycle 4 day 1, and cycle 7 day 1 as timepoints, blood was sampled. Generated by immunoSEQ multiplex PCR, the TCRdb table keeps only in-frame clones and is missing some. Found here are fewer than 100,000 clones, approximately 91% of them singletons; the top ten hold about an eighth. The sample was CD4+ or CD8+ T cells sorted from blood, taken in a trial of the OX40 agonist ivuxolimab. J is TRBJ2-2 and V is TRBV5-1; no firm D call. This receptor was taken from an adult with an advanced solid tumor such as melanoma, head and neck, liver or kidney cancer. CDR3 region: CASSPTMGTGELFF. For the CDR3, the DNA is TGCGCCAGCAGTCCGACCATGGGCACCGGGGAGCTGTTTTTT.